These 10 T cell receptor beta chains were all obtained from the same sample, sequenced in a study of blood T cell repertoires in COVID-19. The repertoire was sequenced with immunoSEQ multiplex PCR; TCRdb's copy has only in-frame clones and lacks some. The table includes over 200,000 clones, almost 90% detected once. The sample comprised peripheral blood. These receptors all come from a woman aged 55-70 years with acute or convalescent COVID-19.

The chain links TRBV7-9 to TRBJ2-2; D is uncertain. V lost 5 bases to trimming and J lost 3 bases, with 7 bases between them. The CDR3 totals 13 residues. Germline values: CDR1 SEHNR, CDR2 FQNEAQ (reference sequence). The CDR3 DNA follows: TGTGCCAGCAGCCGCACAGACACCGGGGAGCTGTTTTTT. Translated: CASSRTDTGELFF. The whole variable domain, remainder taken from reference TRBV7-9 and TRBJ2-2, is DTGVSQNPRHKITKRGQNVTFRCDPISEHNRLYWYRQTLGQGPEFLTYFQNEAQLEKSRLLSDRFSAERPKGSFSTLEIQRTEQGDSAMYLCASSRTDTGELFFGEGSRLTVL.

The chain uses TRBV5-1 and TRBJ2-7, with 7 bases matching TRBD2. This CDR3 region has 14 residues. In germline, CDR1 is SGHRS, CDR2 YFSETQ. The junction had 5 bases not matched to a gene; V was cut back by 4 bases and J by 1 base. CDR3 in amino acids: CASSLTSKSYEQYF. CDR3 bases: TGCGCCAGCAGCCTGACTAGCAAATCCTACGAGCAGTACTTC.

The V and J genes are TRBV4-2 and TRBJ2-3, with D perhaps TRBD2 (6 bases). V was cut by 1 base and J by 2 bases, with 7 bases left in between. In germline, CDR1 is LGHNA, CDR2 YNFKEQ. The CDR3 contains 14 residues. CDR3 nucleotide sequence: TGTGCCAGCAGCCAAGGGGACTCCACAGATACGCAGTATTTT. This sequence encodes CASSQGDSTDTQYF.

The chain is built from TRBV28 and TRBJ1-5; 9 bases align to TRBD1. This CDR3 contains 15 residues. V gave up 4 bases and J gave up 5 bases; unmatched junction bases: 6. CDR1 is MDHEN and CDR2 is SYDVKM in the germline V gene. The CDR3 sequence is CASSSRDRVDQPQHF. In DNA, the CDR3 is TGTGCCAGCAGTTCCCGGGACAGGGTGGATCAGCCCCAGCATTTT.

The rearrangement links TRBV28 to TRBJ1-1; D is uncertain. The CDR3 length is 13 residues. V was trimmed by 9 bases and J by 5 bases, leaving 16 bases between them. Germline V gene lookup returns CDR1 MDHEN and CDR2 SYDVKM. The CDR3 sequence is CASSTWMETEAFF. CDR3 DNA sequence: TGTGCCAGTTCGACTTGGATGGAGACTGAAGCTTTCTTT.

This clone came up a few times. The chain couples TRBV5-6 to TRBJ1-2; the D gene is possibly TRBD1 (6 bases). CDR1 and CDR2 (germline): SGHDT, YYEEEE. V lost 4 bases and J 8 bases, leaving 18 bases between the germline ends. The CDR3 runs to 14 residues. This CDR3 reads CASSPDLGAQGYTF. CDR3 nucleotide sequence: TGTGCCAGCAGCCCCGACTTGGGGGCTCAGGGCTACACCTTC.

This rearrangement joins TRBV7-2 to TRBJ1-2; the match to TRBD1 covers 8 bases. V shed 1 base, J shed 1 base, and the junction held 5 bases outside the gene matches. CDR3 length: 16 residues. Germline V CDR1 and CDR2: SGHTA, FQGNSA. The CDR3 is CASSLDGTGVNYGYTF. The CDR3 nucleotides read TGTGCCAGCAGCTTAGATGGGACAGGTGTTAACTATGGCTACACCTTC.

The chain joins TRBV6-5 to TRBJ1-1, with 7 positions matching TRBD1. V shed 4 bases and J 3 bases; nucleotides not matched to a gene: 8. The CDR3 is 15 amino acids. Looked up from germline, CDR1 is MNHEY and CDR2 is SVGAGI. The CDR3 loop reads CASSSPRQGDTEAFF. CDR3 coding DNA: TGTGCCAGCAGTTCGCCCCGACAGGGAGACACTGAAGCTTTCTTT.

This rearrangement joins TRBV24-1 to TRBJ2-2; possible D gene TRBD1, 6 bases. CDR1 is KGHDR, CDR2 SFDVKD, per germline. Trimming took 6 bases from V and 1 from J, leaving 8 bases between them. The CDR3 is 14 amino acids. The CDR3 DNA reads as TGTGCCACCAGTAAAGGGGGGAACACCGGGGAGCTGTTTTTT. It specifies CATSKGGNTGELFF.

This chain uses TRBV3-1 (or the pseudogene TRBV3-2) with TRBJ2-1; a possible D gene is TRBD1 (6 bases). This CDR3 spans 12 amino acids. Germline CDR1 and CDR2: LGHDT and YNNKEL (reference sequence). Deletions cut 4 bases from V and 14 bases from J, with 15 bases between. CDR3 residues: CASSPLGGAEFF. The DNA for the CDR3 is TGTGCCAGCAGCCCTCTAGGGGGTGCGGAGTTCTTC.